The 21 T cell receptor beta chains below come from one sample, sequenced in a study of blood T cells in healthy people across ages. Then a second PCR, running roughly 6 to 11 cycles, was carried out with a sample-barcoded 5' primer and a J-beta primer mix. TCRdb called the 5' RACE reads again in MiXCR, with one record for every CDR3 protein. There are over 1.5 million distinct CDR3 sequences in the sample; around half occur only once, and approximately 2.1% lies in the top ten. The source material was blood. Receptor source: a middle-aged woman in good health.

CDR3 in DNA: TGTGCCAGCAGCTCCAGGGGTCCCAAAAACATTCAGTACTTC. This encodes CASSSRGPKNIQYF. This chain connects TRBV5-5 to TRBJ2-4; TRBD1 is a possible D gene (6 bases). V lost 3 bases and J lost 2, with 9 bases in between. This CDR3 contains 14 residues. Looked up from germline, CDR1 is SGHKS and CDR2 is YYEKEE (reference sequence). Full variable domain (rest looked up from reference TRBV5-5 and TRBJ2-4): DAGVTQSPTHLIKTRGQQVTLRCSPISGHKSVSWYQQVLGQGPQFIFQYYEKEERGRGNFPDRFSARQFPNYSSELNVNALLLGDSALYLCASSSRGPKNIQYFGAGTRLSVL.

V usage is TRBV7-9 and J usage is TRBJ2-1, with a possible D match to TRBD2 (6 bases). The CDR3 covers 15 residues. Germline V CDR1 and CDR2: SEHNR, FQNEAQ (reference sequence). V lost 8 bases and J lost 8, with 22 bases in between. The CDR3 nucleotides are TGTGCCAGCTTCCCCGGCGGGGCCCTAGGAGATGAGCAGTTCTTC. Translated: CASFPGGALGDEQFF.

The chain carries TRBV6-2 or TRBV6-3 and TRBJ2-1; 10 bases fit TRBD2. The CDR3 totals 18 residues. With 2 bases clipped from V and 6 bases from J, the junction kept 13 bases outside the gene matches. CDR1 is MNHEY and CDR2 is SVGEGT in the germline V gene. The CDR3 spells CASSYGLAGALGTNEQFF. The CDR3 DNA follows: TGTGCCAGCAGTTACGGGCTAGCGGGGGCCCTTGGGACCAATGAGCAGTTCTTC.

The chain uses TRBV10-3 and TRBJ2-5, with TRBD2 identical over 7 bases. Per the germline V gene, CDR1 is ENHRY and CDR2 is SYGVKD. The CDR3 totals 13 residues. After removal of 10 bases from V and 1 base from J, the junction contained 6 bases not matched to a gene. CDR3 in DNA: TGTGCCACCGCCCGGACTAGCCAAGAGACCCAGTACTTC. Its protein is CATARTSQETQYF.

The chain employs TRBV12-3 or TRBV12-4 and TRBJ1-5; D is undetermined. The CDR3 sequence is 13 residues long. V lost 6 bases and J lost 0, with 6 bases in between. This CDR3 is CASRADSNQPQHF. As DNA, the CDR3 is TGTGCCAGCAGGGCCGATAGCAATCAGCCCCAGCATTTT.

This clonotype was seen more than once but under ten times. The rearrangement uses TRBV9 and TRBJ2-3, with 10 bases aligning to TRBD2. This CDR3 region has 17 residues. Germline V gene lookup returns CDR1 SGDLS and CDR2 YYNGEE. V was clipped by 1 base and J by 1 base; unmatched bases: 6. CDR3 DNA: TGTGCCAGCAGCGTATATGTCCTAGCGGGGGGCACAGATACGCAGTATTTT. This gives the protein CASSVYVLAGGTDTQYF. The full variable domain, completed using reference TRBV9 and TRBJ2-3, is DSGVTQTPKHLITATGQRVTLRCSPRSGDLSVYWYQQSLDQGLQFLIQYYNGEERAKGNILERFSAQQFPDLHSELNLSSLELGDSALYFCASSVYVLAGGTDTQYFGPGTRLTVL.

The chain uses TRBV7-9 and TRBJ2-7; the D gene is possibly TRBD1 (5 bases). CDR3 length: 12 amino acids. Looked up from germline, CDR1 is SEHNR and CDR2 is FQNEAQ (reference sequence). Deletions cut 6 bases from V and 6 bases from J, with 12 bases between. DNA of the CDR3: TGTGCCAGCAGGCGAGACAGTCCCGAGCAGTACTTC. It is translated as CASRRDSPEQYF.

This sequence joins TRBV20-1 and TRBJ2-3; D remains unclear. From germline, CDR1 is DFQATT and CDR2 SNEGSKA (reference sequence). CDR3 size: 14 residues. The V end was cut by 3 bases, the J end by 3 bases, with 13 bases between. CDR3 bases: TGCAGTGCTAGGGATATTTTGTCAACAGATACGCAGTATTTT. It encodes CSARDILSTDTQYF.

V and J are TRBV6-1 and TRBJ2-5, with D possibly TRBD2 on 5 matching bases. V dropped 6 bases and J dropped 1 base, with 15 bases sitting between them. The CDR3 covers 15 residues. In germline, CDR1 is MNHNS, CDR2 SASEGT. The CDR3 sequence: CASRKERRPQETQYF. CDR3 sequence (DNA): TGTGCCAGCAGAAAGGAGCGGCGACCCCAAGAGACCCAGTACTTC.

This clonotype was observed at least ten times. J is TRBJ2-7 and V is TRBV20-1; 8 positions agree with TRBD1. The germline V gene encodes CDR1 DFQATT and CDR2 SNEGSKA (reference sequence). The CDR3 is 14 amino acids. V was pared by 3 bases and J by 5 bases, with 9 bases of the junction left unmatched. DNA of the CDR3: TGCAGTGCTAGGAGTAGGACAGGGACCCACGAGCAGTACTTC. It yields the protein CSARSRTGTHEQYF.

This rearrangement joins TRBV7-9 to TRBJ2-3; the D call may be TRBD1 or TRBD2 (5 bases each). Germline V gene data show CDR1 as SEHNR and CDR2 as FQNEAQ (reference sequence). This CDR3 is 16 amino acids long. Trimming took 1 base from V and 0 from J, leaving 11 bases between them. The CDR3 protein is CASSLGVGESTDTQYF. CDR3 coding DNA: TGTGCCAGCAGCTTAGGCGTGGGGGAGAGCACAGATACGCAGTATTTT.

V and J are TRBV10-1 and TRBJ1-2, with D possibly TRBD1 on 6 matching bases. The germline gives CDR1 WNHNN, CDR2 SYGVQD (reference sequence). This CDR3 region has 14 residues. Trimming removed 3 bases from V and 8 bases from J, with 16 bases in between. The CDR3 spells CASSEGRGRSGYTF. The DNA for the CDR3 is TGCGCCAGCAGTGAAGGCAGGGGAAGATCCGGCTACACCTTC.

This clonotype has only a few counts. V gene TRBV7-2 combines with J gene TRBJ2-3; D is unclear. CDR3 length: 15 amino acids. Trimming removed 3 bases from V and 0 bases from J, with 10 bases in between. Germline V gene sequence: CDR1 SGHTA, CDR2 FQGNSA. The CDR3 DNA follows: TGTGCCAGCAGCTTCGACCTAGGAAGCACAGATACGCAGTATTTT. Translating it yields CASSFDLGSTDTQYF.

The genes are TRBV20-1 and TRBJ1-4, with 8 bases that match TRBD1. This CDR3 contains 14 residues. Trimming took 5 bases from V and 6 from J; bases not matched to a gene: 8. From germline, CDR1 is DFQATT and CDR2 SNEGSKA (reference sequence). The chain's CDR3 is CSASRTGRDEKLFF. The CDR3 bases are TGCAGTGCTTCCAGGACAGGGCGGGATGAAAAACTGTTTTTT.

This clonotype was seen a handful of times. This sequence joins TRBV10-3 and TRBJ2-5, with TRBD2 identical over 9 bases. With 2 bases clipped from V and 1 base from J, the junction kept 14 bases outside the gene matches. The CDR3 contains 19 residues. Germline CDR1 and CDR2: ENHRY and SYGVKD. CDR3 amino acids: CAISEAPLKSGGFQETQYF. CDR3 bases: TGTGCCATCAGTGAGGCCCCATTAAAGAGCGGGGGGTTCCAAGAGACCCAGTACTTC.

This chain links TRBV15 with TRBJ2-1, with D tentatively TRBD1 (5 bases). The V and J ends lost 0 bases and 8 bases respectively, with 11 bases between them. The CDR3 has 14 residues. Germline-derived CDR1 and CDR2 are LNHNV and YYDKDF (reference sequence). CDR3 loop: CATSREGRVHEQFF. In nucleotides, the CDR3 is TGTGCCACCAGCAGAGAGGGCAGGGTACATGAGCAGTTCTTC.

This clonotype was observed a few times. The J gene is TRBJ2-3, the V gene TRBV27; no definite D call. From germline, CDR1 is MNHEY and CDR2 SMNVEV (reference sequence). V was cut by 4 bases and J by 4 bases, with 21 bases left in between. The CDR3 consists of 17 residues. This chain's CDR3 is CASSSSSDPYRADTQYF. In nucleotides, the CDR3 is TGTGCCAGCAGTTCCAGCTCCGACCCGTATCGGGCAGATACGCAGTATTTT.

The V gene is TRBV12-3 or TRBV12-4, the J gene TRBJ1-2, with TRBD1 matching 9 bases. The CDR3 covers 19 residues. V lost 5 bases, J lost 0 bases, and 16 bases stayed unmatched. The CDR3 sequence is CASSRPGDRAQTSNYGYTF. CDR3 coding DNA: TGTGCCAGCAGTCGCCCCGGGGACAGGGCCCAAACCTCTAACTATGGCTACACCTTC.

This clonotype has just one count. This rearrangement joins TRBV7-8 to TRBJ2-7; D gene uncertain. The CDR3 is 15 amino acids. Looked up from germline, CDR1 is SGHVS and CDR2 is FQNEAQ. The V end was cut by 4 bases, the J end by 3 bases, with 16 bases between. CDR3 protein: CASSSASSIYYEQYF. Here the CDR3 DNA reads TGTGCCAGCAGCTCGGCTTCAAGCATTTACTACGAGCAGTACTTC.

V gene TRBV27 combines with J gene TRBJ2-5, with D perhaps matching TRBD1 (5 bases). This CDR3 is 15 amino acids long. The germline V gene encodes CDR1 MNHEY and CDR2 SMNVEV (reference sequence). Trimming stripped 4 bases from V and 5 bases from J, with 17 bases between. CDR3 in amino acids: CASSYSLGNRETQYF. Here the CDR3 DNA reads TGTGCCAGCAGTTACTCGTTAGGGAACAGGGAGACCCAGTACTTC.

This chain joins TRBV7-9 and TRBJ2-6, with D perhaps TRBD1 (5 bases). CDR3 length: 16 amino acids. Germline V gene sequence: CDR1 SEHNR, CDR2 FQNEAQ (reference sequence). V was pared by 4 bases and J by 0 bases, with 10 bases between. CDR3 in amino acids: CASSSETVSGANVLTF. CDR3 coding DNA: TGTGCCAGCAGCTCAGAGACAGTCTCTGGGGCCAACGTCCTGACTTTC.